The rows below give T cell receptor beta chains drawn from one sample of a study of CD8 T cells in ankylosing spondylitis. TCRdb reprocessed the 5' RACE reads via MiXCR and lists one record per CDR3 protein. The repertoire holds roughly 180,000 distinct CDR3 sequences, with roughly 10% as singletons. Sequencing used blood, either unsorted or a sorted T cell fraction (not recorded which). These receptors were collected from a female donor with ankylosing spondylitis or in good health (not recorded which). Each CDR3 is given with its conserved first and last residue. D genes are given only for firm matches. Where a row states a size, it is once, few, many or the class of an expanded clone; other rows omit it.

d_gene: .; v_gene: TRBV10-1; j_gene: TRBJ1-4; abundance: .; CDR3nt: TGCGCCAGCAGAGTTCGGGGTCAGAATGAAAAACTGTTTTTT; CDR3aa: CASRVRGQNEKLFF
d_gene: .; v_gene: TRBV9; j_gene: TRBJ1-5; abundance: many; CDR3nt: TGTGCCAGCAGCGTAGGGGCGGGCAATCAGCCCCAGCATTTT; CDR3aa: CASSVGAGNQPQHF
d_gene: .; v_gene: TRBV3-1; j_gene: TRBJ2-7; abundance: many; CDR3nt: TGTGCCAGCAGCCAGAACTCAGTAGAGCAGTACTTC; CDR3aa: CASSQNSVEQYF
d_gene: .; v_gene: TRBV15; j_gene: TRBJ2-7; abundance: many; CDR3nt: TGTGCCACCAGCCAGGGGAACTACGAGCAGTACTTC; CDR3aa: CATSQGNYEQYF
d_gene: TRBD1; v_gene: TRBV9; j_gene: TRBJ1-2; abundance: .; CDR3nt: TGTGCCAGCAGCCCGGGACAGGGGCGCCGGTTTAACTATGGCTACACCTTC; CDR3aa: CASSPGQGRRFNYGYTF
d_gene: .; v_gene: TRBV7-9; j_gene: TRBJ1-2; abundance: .; CDR3nt: TGTGCCAGCAGCCCCACGAGTGAGAACTATGGCTACACCTTC; CDR3aa: CASSPTSENYGYTF
d_gene: TRBD2; v_gene: TRBV6-1; j_gene: TRBJ2-1; abundance: .; CDR3nt: TGTGCCAGCAGACAGACTAGCGGGAACTACAATGAGCAGTTCTTC; CDR3aa: CASRQTSGNYNEQFF
d_gene: .; v_gene: TRBV4-3; j_gene: TRBJ2-7; abundance: many; CDR3nt: TGCGCCAGCAGCCAAGATCCAGCCCTCGAGCAGTACTTC; CDR3aa: CASSQDPALEQYF
d_gene: .; v_gene: TRBV9; j_gene: TRBJ1-5; abundance: few; CDR3nt: TGTGCCAGCAGCGTCGCCTTACAGGGTTACCATCAGCCCCAGCATTTT; CDR3aa: CASSVALQGYHQPQHF
d_gene: .; v_gene: TRBV14; j_gene: TRBJ2-1; abundance: .; CDR3nt: TGTGCCAGCAGCCAAGATCGGAGGGTTTTTAATGAGCAGTTCTTC; CDR3aa: CASSQDRRVFNEQFF
d_gene: .; v_gene: TRBV7-9; j_gene: TRBJ2-7; abundance: .; CDR3nt: TGTGCCAGCAGCGAAGGGGAAAGCTCCTACGAGCAGTACTTC; CDR3aa: CASSEGESSYEQYF
d_gene: .; v_gene: TRBV28; j_gene: TRBJ2-7; abundance: many; CDR3nt: TGTGCCAGCAGTTTTGGACAGCCTAGCTACGAGCAGTACTTC; CDR3aa: CASSFGQPSYEQYF
d_gene: .; v_gene: TRBV28; j_gene: TRBJ2-1; abundance: .; CDR3nt: TGTGCCAGCTCCCGGGACATCCAGGGGCATGAGCAGTTCTTC; CDR3aa: CASSRDIQGHEQFF
d_gene: .; v_gene: TRBV15; j_gene: TRBJ1-5; abundance: .; CDR3nt: TGTGCCACCAGCAGAGATCCCTCCGACCAGCCCCAGCATTTT; CDR3aa: CATSRDPSDQPQHF
d_gene: .; v_gene: TRBV7-8; j_gene: TRBJ2-4; abundance: few; CDR3nt: TGTGCCAGCAGCTCGACAGTTCTAGCCAAAAACATTCAGTACTTC; CDR3aa: CASSSTVLAKNIQYF
d_gene: TRBD2; v_gene: TRBV12-3/TRBV12-4; j_gene: TRBJ2-1; abundance: many; CDR3nt: TGTGCCAGCAGTGTACCTAGCGGGATCGATGAGCAGTTCTTC; CDR3aa: CASSVPSGIDEQFF
d_gene: .; v_gene: TRBV27; j_gene: TRBJ1-1; abundance: .; CDR3nt: TGTGCGAGCAGTTTAATGGCGGGGAACACTGAAGCTTTCTTT; CDR3aa: CASSLMAGNTEAFF
d_gene: .; v_gene: TRBV6-1; j_gene: TRBJ2-7; abundance: .; CDR3nt: TGTGCCAGCACCCCCGGAAAGATTAAGGGTGGCTCCTACGAGCAGTACTTC; CDR3aa: CASTPGKIKGGSYEQYF
d_gene: TRBD1; v_gene: TRBV5-1; j_gene: TRBJ1-1; abundance: few; CDR3nt: TGCGCCAGCAGCCCTCGCCTAGGACAGGGACCGAACACTGAAGCTTTCTTT; CDR3aa: CASSPRLGQGPNTEAFF
d_gene: .; v_gene: TRBV5-6; j_gene: TRBJ2-7; abundance: few; CDR3nt: TGTGCCAGCAGTGAGGGTACCGGGGAGCAGTACTTC; CDR3aa: CASSEGTGEQYF
d_gene: .; v_gene: TRBV4-3; j_gene: TRBJ2-3; abundance: few; CDR3nt: TGCGCCAGCAGCCAAGGAGTAGCGTCAGATACGCAGTATTTT; CDR3aa: CASSQGVASDTQYF
d_gene: .; v_gene: TRBV18; j_gene: TRBJ2-7; abundance: few; CDR3nt: TGTGCCAGCTCATACCGGGACGTCACCTACGAGCAGTACTTC; CDR3aa: CASSYRDVTYEQYF
d_gene: TRBD2; v_gene: TRBV7-9; j_gene: TRBJ2-7; abundance: .; CDR3nt: TGTGCCAGCAGCTCCTATAGCGGGAGAAATCTCTACGAGCAGTACTTC; CDR3aa: CASSSYSGRNLYEQYF
d_gene: .; v_gene: TRBV9; j_gene: TRBJ1-2; abundance: many; CDR3nt: TGCGCCAGCAGTGGAAACTATGGCTACACCTTC; CDR3aa: CASSGNYGYTF
d_gene: .; v_gene: TRBV6-5; j_gene: TRBJ2-4; abundance: few; CDR3nt: TGTGCCAGCAGTTACAGGCAGGACGCCAAAAACATTCAGTACTTC; CDR3aa: CASSYRQDAKNIQYF
d_gene: .; v_gene: TRBV12-3/TRBV12-4; j_gene: TRBJ2-7; abundance: once; CDR3nt: TGTGCCAGCAGTCCCCCAGGGGGGACGAAATACGAGCAGTACTTC; CDR3aa: CASSPPGGTKYEQYF
d_gene: .; v_gene: TRBV7-2; j_gene: TRBJ2-3; abundance: few; CDR3nt: TGTGCCAGCAGCTTAAAAGTTACCGATACGCAGTATTTT; CDR3aa: CASSLKVTDTQYF
d_gene: .; v_gene: TRBV27; j_gene: TRBJ2-7; abundance: few; CDR3nt: TGTGCCAGCAGTCCCTGGCCCCCGCGACAAGCCTACGAGCAGTACTTC; CDR3aa: CASSPWPPRQAYEQYF
d_gene: .; v_gene: TRBV6-1; j_gene: TRBJ2-7; abundance: few; CDR3nt: TGTGCCAGCAGTGATTACCGGGACACCACCTACGAGCAGTACTTC; CDR3aa: CASSDYRDTTYEQYF
d_gene: TRBD2; v_gene: TRBV20-1; j_gene: TRBJ2-7; abundance: many; CDR3nt: TGCAGTGCTAGTGGGACTAGCCCCTACGAGCAGTACTTC; CDR3aa: CSASGTSPYEQYF
d_gene: .; v_gene: TRBV5-6; j_gene: TRBJ2-3; abundance: .; CDR3nt: TGTGCCAGCAGCTTGGGGGCACTTGGAGGTATTAGCACAGATACGCAGTATTTT; CDR3aa: CASSLGALGGISTDTQYF
d_gene: TRBD1; v_gene: TRBV7-2; j_gene: TRBJ2-7; abundance: .; CDR3nt: TGTGCCAGCAGGCAACCGGGACAGGTGAGCTCCTACGAGCAGTACTTC; CDR3aa: CASRQPGQVSSYEQYF
d_gene: TRBD1; v_gene: TRBV12-3/TRBV12-4; j_gene: TRBJ2-1; abundance: .; CDR3nt: TGTGCCAGCAGTATATCCGGGACAGGTAATGAGCAGTTCTTC; CDR3aa: CASSISGTGNEQFF
d_gene: TRBD2; v_gene: TRBV9; j_gene: TRBJ2-7; abundance: many; CDR3nt: TGTGCCAGCAGCGCGACGGGGTCTAGCGGGAGCCACGAGCAGTACTTC; CDR3aa: CASSATGSSGSHEQYF
d_gene: TRBD1; v_gene: TRBV10-3; j_gene: TRBJ1-2; abundance: few; CDR3nt: TGTGCCATCACCGGGACAGGGGAATTGGTTGGCTACACCTTC; CDR3aa: CAITGTGELVGYTF
d_gene: TRBD2; v_gene: TRBV20-1; j_gene: TRBJ2-1; abundance: .; CDR3nt: TGCAGTGCCCGAGGGGGACTAGCGGGTAATGAGCAGTTCTTC; CDR3aa: CSARGGLAGNEQFF
d_gene: TRBD1; v_gene: TRBV7-9; j_gene: TRBJ1-2; abundance: few; CDR3nt: TGTGCCAGCAGCGAGGGACAGAACTATGGCTACACCTTC; CDR3aa: CASSEGQNYGYTF
d_gene: TRBD2; v_gene: TRBV30; j_gene: TRBJ2-1; abundance: .; CDR3nt: TGTGCCTGGAGGACTAGCGGGCTCTCCTACAATGAGCAGTTCTTC; CDR3aa: CAWRTSGLSYNEQFF
d_gene: TRBD2; v_gene: TRBV7-8; j_gene: TRBJ2-5; abundance: .; CDR3nt: TGTGCCAGCAGCTTAAGTAGCGGGAGGGCCTTGGAGACCCAGTACTTC; CDR3aa: CASSLSSGRALETQYF
d_gene: .; v_gene: TRBV9; j_gene: TRBJ2-1; abundance: .; CDR3nt: TGTGCCAGCAGCCTTCCGGCGGGACGTGGAAATGAGCAGTTCTTC; CDR3aa: CASSLPAGRGNEQFF
d_gene: TRBD1; v_gene: TRBV12-3/TRBV12-4; j_gene: TRBJ2-5; abundance: few; CDR3nt: TGTGCCAGCAGTTCTGGCTCCGGGACAGGGGGCATCACAGAGACCCAGTACTTC; CDR3aa: CASSSGSGTGGITETQYF
d_gene: .; v_gene: TRBV27; j_gene: TRBJ1-6; abundance: many; CDR3nt: TGTGCCAGCAGTCTGTGGACCTCCTATAATTCACCCCTCCACTTT; CDR3aa: CASSLWTSYNSPLHF
d_gene: TRBD2; v_gene: TRBV15; j_gene: TRBJ2-7; abundance: .; CDR3nt: TGTGCCACCAAACAAGAAGCGGGACCGGTCTACGAGCAGTACTTC; CDR3aa: CATKQEAGPVYEQYF
d_gene: TRBD2; v_gene: TRBV7-9; j_gene: TRBJ2-7; abundance: few; CDR3nt: TGTGCCAGCAGCTCGAGCGGGGGGATCCCCGAGCAGTACTTC; CDR3aa: CASSSSGGIPEQYF
d_gene: .; v_gene: TRBV7-3; j_gene: TRBJ2-7; abundance: few; CDR3nt: TGTGCCAGCAGCTGGGTGGGGACTCTTTCCTACGAGCAGTACTTC; CDR3aa: CASSWVGTLSYEQYF
d_gene: .; v_gene: TRBV12-3/TRBV12-4; j_gene: TRBJ1-1; abundance: many; CDR3nt: TGTGCCAGCAGTCAAGGACAGCCTGAAGCTTTCTTT; CDR3aa: CASSQGQPEAFF
d_gene: .; v_gene: TRBV28; j_gene: TRBJ2-3; abundance: few; CDR3nt: TGTGCCAGCAGTTTGTACCCGAGCACAGATACGCAGTATTTT; CDR3aa: CASSLYPSTDTQYF
d_gene: .; v_gene: TRBV4-3; j_gene: TRBJ2-7; abundance: many; CDR3nt: TGCGCCAGCAGCCAAGCGGAAAACTACGAGCAGTACTTC; CDR3aa: CASSQAENYEQYF